The text below deals with one T cell receptor beta chain. CDR3 length equals 15 residues. V trimming: 4 bases; J trimming: 2 bases; junction bases outside the gene matches: 7. Germline CDR1 SGHVS, CDR2 FNYEAQ. The source of the sample is a study of blood T cell repertoires in COVID-19. About the research overall: COVID-19 samples collected from the United States, Italy and Spain covered acute and convalescent phases. From T cells, B-cell-depleted T cells, or PBMCs came the material, which was cDNA or gDNA.

As processed by the authors: Using reference gene primer amplification, nucleated cell counts were estimated. Generated by immunoSEQ multiplex PCR, the TCRdb table keeps only in-frame clones and is missing some. The V and J calls and clone size were taken over from that table, and D and trimming were inferred from the DNA. The table shows over 90,000 clones, with about 80% occurring only once. This clonotype was sampled from a human donor in a cohort sampled during active COVID-19. The V gene is TRBV7-6, the J gene TRBJ2-5; 7 nucleotides line up with TRBD1. The sequenced material came from peripheral blood. DNA of the CDR3: TGTGCCAGCAGCTCTAGACAGGGCCCACAAGAGACCCAGTACTTC. Protein: CASSSRQGPQETQYF.